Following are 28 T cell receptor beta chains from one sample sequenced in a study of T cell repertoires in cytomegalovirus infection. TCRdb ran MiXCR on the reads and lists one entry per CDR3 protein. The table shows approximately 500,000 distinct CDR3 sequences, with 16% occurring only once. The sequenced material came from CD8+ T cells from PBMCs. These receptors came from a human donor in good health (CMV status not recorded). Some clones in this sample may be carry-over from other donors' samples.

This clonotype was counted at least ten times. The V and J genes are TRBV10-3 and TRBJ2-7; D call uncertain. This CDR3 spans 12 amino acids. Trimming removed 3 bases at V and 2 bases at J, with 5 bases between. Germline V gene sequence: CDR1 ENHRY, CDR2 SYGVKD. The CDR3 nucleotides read TGTGCCATCAGTGACACAACCTACGAGCAGTACTTC. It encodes CAISDTTYEQYF.

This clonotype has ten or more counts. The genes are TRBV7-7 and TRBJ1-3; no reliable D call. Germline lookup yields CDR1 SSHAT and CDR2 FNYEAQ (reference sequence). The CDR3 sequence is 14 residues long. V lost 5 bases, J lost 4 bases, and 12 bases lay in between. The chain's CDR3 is CASSPDFQGNTIYF. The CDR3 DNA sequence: TGTGCCAGCAGCCCGGATTTCCAGGGAAACACCATATATTTT. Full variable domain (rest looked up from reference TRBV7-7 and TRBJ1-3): GAGVSQSPRYKVTKRGQDVTLRCDPISSHATLYWYQQALGQGPEFLTYFNYEAQPDKSGLPSDRFSAERPEGSISTLTIQRTEQRDSAMYRCASSPDFQGNTIYFGEGSWLTVV.

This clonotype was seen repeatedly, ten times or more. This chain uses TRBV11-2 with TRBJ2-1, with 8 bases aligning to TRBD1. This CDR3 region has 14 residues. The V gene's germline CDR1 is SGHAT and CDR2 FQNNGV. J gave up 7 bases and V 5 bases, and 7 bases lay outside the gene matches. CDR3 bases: TGTGCCAGCAGCCACCCGGGACAGGTTAATGAGCAGTTCTTC. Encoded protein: CASSHPGQVNEQFF.

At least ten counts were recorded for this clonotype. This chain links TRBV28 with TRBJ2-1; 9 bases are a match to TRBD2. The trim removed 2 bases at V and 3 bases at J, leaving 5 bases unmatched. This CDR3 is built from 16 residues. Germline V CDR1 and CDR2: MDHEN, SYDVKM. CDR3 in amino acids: CASSLPSGDFYNEQFF. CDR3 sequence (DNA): TGTGCCAGCAGTTTACCTAGCGGGGACTTCTACAATGAGCAGTTCTTC.

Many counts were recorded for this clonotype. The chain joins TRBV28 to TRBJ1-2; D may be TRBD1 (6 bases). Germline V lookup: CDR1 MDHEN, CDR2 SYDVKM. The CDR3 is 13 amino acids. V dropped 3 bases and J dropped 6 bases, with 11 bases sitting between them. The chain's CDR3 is CASSFQGLDGYTF. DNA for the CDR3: TGTGCCAGCAGTTTTCAGGGGCTGGATGGCTACACCTTC.

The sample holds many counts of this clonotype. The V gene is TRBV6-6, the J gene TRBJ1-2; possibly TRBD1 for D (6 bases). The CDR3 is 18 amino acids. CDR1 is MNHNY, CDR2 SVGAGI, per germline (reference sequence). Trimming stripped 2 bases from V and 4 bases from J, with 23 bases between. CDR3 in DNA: TGTGCCAGCAGTTACACACCGGCGGACAGCCGAATTGCCTATGGCTACACCTTC. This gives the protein CASSYTPADSRIAYGYTF.

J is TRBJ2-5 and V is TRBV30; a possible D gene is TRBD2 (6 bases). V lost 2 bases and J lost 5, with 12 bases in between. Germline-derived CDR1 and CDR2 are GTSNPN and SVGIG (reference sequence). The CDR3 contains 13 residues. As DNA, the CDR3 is TGTGCCTGGAGTTCGGGGGACTGGGAGACCCAGTACTTC. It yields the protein CAWSSGDWETQYF.

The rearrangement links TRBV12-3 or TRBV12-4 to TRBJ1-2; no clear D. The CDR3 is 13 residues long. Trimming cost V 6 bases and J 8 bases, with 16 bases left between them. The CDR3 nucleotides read TGTGCCAGCAGCTATAACCCCCATATAGGCTACACCTTC. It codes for CASSYNPHIGYTF.

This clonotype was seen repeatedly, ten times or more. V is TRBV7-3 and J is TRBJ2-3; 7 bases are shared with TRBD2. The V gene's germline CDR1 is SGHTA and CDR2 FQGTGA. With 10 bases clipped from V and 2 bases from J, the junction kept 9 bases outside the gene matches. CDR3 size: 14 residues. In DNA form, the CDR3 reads TGTGCCAATAGGGAGGGGCGATTCACAGATACGCAGTATTTT. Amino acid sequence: CANREGRFTDTQYF.

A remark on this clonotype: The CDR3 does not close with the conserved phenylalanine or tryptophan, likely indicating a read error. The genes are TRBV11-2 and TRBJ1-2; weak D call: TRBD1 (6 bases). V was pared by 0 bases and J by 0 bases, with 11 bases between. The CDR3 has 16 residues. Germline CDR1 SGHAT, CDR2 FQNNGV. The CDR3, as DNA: TGTGCCAGCAGCTTAGATCGAGGACAGACTAACTATGGCTACACCGTC. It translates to CASSLDRGQTNYGYTV.

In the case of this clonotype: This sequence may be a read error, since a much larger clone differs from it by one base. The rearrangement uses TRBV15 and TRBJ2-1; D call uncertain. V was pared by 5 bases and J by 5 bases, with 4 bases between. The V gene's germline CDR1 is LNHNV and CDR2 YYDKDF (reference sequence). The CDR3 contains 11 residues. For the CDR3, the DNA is TGTGCCACCAGCGCCCACAATGAGCAGTTCTTC. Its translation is CATSAHNEQFF.

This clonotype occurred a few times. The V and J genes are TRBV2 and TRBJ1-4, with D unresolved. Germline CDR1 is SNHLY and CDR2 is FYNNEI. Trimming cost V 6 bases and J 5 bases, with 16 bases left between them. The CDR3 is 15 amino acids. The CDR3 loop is CASSATGSRNEKLFF. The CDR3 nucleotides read TGTGCCAGCAGCGCAACCGGGTCTCGGAATGAAAAACTGTTTTTT.

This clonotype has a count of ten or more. CDR3 sequence: CASSKRDGRYYNEQFF. The CDR3 DNA reads as TGTGCCAGCAGCAAACGGGACGGACGGTACTACAATGAGCAGTTCTTC. This chain links TRBV7-2 with TRBJ2-1; D may be TRBD1 or TRBD2 (5 bases each). The V end lost 5 bases, the J end lost 3 bases, and 17 bases lay between the germline ends. Germline V gives CDR1 SGHTA, CDR2 FQGNSA. CDR3 length: 16 amino acids.

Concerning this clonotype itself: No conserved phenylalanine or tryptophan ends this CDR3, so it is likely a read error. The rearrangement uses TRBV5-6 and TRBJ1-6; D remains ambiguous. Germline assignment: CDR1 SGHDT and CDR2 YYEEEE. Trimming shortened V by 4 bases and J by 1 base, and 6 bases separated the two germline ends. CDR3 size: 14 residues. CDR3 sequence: CASSDPSYNSPLHL. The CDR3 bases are TGTGCCAGCAGCGACCCGTCCTATAATTCACCCCTCCACCTT.

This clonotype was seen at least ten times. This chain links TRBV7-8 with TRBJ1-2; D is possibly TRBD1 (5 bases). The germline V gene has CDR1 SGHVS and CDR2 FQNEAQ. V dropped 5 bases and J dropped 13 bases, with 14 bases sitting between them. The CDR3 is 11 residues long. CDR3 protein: CASSETEAATF. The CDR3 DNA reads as TGTGCCAGCAGCGAGACAGAGGCTGCCACCTTC.

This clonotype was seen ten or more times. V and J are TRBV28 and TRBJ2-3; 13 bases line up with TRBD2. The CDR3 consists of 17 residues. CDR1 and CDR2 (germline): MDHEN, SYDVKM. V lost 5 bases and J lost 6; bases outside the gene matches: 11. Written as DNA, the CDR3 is TGTGCCAGCAGTCCCCCCTCACTAGCGGGAGGGCAGGATACGCAGTATTTT. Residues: CASSPPSLAGGQDTQYF.

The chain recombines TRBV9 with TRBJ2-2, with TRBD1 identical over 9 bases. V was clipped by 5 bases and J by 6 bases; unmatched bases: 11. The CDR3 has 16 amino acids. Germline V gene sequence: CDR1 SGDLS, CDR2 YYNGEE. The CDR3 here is CASSPAGTGFPGELFF. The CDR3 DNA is TGTGCCAGCAGTCCAGCGGGGACAGGGTTCCCCGGGGAGCTGTTTTTT.

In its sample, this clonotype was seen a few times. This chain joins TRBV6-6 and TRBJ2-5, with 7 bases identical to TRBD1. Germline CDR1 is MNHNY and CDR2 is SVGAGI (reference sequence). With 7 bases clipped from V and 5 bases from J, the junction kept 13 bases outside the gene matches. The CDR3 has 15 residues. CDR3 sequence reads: CASTGRDRVKETQYF. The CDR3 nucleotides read TGTGCCAGCACAGGCCGAGACAGGGTCAAGGAGACCCAGTACTTC.

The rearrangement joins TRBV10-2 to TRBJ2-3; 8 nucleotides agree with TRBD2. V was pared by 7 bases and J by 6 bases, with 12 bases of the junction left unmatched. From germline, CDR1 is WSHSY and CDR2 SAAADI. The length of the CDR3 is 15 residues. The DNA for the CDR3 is TGCGCCAGCACCCCCATTAGCGGGGCTCTCGATACGCAGTATTTT. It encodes CASTPISGALDTQYF.

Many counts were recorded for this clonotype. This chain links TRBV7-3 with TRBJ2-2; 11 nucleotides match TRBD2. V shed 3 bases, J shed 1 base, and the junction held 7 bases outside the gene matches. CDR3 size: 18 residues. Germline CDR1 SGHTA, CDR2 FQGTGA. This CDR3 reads CASSLPSTSGRNTGELFF. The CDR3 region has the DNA TGTGCCAGCAGCTTGCCCTCAACTAGCGGGAGGAACACCGGGGAGCTGTTTTTT.

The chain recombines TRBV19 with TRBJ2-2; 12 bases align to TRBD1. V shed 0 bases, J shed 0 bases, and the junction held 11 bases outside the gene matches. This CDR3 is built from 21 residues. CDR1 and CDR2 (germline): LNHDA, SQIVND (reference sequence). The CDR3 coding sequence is TGTGCCAGTAGTATAGACCGGGGACAGGGGGCGCTCCCCTCGAACACCGGGGAGCTGTTTTTT. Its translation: CASSIDRGQGALPSNTGELFF.

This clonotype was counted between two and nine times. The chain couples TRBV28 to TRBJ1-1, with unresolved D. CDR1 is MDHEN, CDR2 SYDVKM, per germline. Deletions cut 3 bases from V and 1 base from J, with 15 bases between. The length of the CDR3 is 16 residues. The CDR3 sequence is CASSFYREASNTEAFF. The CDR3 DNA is TGTGCCAGCAGTTTTTACCGGGAAGCCTCGAACACTGAAGCTTTCTTT.

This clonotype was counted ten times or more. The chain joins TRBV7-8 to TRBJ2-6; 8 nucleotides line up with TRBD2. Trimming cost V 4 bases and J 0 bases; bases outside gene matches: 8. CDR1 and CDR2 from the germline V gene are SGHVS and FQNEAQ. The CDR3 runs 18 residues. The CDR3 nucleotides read TGTGCCAGCAGCTCCCCAAAGCGGGGGAGCTCTGGGGCCAACGTCCTGACTTTC. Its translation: CASSSPKRGSSGANVLTF.

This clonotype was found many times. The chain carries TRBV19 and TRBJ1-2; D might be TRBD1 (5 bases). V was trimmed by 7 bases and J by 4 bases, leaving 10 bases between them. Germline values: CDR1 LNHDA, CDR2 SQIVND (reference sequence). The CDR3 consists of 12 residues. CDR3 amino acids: CASTPGTYGYTF. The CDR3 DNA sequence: TGTGCCAGTACGCCAGGGACCTATGGCTACACCTTC.

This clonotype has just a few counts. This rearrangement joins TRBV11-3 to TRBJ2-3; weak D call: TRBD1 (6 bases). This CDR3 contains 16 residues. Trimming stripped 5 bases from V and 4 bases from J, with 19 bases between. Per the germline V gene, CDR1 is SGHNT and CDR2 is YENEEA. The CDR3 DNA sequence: TGTGCCAGCAGCCAGCAGGGACACGGGAAACCAGATACGCAGTATTTT. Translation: CASSQQGHGKPDTQYF. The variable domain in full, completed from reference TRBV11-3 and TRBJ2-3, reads EAGVVQSPRYKIIEKKQPVAFWCNPISGHNTLYWYLQNLGQGPELLIRYENEEAVDDSQLPKDRFSAERLKGVDSTLKIQPAELGDSAVYLCASSQQGHGKPDTQYFGPGTRLTVL.

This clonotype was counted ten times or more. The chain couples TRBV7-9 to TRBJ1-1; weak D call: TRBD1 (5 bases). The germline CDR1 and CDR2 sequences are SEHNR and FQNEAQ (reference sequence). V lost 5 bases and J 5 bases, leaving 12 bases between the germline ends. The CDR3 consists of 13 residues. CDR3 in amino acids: CASSRQTETEAFF. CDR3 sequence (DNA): TGTGCCAGCAGCCGACAGACAGAGACTGAAGCTTTCTTT.

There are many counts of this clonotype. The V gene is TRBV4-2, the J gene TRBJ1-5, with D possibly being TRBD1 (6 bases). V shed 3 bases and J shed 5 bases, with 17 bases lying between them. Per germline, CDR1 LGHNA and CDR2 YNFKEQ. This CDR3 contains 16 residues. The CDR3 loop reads CASSHTQGALHQPQHF. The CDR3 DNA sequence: TGTGCCAGCAGCCACACACAGGGTGCGCTCCATCAGCCCCAGCATTTT.

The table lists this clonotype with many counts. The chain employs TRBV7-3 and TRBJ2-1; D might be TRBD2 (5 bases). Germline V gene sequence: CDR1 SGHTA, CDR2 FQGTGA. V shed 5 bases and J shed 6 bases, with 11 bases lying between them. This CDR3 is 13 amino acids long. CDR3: CASSPGVRNEQFF. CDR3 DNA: TGTGCCAGCAGCCCCGGGGTTCGCAATGAGCAGTTCTTC.